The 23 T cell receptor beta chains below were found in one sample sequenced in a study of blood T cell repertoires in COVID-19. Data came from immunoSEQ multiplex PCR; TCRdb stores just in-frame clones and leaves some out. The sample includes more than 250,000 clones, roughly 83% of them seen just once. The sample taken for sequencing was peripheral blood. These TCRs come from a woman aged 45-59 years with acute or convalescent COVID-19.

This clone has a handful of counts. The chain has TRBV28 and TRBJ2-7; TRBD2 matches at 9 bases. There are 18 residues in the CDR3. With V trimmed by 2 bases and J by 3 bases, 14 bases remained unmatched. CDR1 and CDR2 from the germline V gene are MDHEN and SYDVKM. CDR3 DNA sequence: TGTGCCAGCAGTTTACACCTCCGTTTAGCGGGAGTACTCTACGAGCAGTACTTC. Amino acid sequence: CASSLHLRLAGVLYEQYF. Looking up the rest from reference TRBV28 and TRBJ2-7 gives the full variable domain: DVKVTQSSRYLVKRTGEKVFLECVQDMDHENMFWYRQDPGLGLRLIYFSYDVKMKEKGDIPEGYSVSREKKERFSLILESASTNQTSMYLCASSLHLRLAGVLYEQYFGPGTRLTVT.

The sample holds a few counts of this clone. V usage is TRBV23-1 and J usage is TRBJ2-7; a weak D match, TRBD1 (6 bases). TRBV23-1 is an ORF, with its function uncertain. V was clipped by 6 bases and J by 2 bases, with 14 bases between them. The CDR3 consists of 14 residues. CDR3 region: CASSRARTAYEQYF. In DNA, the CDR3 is TGCGCCAGCAGCCGGGCCCGGACAGCCTACGAGCAGTACTTC.

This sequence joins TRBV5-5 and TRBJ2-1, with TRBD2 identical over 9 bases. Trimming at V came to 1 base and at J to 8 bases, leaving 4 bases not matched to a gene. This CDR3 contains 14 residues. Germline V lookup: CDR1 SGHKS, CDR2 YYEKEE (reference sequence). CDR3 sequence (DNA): TGTGCCAGCAGCTTGCCTAGCGGGAACGATGAGCAGTTCTTC. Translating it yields CASSLPSGNDEQFF.

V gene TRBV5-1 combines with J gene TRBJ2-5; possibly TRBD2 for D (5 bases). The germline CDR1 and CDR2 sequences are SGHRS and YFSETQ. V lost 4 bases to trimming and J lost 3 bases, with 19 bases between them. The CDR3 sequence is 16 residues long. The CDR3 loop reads CASSPGGPWVKETQYF. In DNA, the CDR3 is TGCGCCAGCAGCCCTGGAGGACCCTGGGTGAAAGAGACCCAGTACTTC.

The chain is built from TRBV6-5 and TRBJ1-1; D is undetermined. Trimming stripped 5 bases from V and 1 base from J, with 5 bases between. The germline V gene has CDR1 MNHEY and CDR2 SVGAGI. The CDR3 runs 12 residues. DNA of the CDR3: TGTGCCAGCAGTCGGTCGAACACTGAAGCTTTCTTT. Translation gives CASSRSNTEAFF.

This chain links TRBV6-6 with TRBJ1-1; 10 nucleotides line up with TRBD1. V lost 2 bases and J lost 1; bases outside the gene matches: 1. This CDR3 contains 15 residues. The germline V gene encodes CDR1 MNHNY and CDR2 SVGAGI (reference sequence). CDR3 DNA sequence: TGTGCCAGCAGTTACCGGGACAGGGGGAACACTGAAGCTTTCTTT. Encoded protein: CASSYRDRGNTEAFF.

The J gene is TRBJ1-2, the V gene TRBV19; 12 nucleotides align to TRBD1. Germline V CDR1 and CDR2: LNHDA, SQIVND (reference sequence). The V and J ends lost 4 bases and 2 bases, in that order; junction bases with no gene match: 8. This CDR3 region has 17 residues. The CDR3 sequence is CASSTGTGGAKNYGYTF. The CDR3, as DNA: TGTGCCAGTAGTACGGGGACAGGGGGCGCAAAAAACTATGGCTACACCTTC.

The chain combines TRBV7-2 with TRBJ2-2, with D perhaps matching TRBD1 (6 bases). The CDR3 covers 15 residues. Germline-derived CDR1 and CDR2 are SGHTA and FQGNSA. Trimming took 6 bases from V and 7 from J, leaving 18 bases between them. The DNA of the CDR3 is TGTGCCAGCAGGTCGACAGGACCGCGAATCGGGGAGCTGTTTTTT. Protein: CASRSTGPRIGELFF.

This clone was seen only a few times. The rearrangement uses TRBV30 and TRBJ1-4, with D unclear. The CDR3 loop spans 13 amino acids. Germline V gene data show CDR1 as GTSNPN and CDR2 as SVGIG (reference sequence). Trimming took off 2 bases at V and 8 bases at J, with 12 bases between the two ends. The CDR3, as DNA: TGTGCCTGGAGTTCCGACAACCTCGAAAAACTGTTTTTT. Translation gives CAWSSDNLEKLFF.

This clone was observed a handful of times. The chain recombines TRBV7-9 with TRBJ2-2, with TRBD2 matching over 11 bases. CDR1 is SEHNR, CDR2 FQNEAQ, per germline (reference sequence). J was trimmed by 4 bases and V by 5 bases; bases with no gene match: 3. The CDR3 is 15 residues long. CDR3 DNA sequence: TGTGCCAGCAGCCTCGGGACTAGCGGCACCGGGGAGCTGTTTTTT. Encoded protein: CASSLGTSGTGELFF.

The CDR3 loop is CASRDRGLEGEQYF. CDR3 in DNA: TGTGCCAGCCGGGACAGGGGACTAGAGGGCGAGCAGTACTTC. The chain is built from TRBV19 and TRBJ2-7; 10 bases map to TRBD1. Trimming at V came to 9 bases and at J to 6 bases, leaving 11 bases not matched to a gene. CDR1 is LNHDA and CDR2 is SQIVND in the germline V gene (reference sequence). This CDR3 comprises 14 residues. The variable domain in full, with the rest retrieved from reference TRBV19 and TRBJ2-7, is DGGITQSPKYLFRKEGQNVTLSCEQNLNHDAMYWYRQDPGQGLRLIYYSQIVNDFQKGDIAEGYSVSREKKESFPLTVTSAQKNPTAFYLCASRDRGLEGEQYFGPGTRLTVT.

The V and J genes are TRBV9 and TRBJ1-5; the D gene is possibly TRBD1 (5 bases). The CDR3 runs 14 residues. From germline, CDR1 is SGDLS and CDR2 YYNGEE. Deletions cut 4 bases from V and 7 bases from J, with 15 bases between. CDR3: CASSSWGGDQPQHF. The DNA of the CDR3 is TGTGCCAGCAGCTCGTGGGGGGGGGACCAGCCCCAGCATTTT.

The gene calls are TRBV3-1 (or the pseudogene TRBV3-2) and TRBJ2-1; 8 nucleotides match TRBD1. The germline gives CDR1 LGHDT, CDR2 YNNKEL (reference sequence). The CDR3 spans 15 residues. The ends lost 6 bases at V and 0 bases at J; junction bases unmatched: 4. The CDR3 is CASRRQGSSYNEQFF. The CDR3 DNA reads TGTGCCAGCAGACGACAGGGGAGCTCCTACAATGAGCAGTTCTTC.

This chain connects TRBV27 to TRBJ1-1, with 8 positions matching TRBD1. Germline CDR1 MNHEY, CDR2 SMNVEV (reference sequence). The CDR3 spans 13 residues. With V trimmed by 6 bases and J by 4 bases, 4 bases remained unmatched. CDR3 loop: CASSWTGSTEAFF. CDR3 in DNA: TGTGCCAGCAGCTGGACAGGGTCCACTGAAGCTTTCTTT.

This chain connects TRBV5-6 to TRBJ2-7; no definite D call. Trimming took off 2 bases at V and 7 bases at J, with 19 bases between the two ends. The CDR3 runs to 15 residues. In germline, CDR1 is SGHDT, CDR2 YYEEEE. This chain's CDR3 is CASSFPGSGVVEQYF. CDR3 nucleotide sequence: TGTGCCAGCAGCTTCCCCGGGTCTGGCGTAGTGGAGCAGTACTTC.

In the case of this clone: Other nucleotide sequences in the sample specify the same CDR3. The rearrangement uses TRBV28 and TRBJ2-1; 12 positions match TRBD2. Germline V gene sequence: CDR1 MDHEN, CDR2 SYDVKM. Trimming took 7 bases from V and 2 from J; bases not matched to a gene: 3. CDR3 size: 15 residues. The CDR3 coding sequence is TGTGCCAGCAATCTAGCGGGAGGGCCCTACAATGAGCAGTTCTTC. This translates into CASNLAGGPYNEQFF.

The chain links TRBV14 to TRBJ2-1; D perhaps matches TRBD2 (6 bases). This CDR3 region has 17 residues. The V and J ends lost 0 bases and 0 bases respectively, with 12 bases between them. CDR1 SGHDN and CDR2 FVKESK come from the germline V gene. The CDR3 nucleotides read TGTGCCAGCAGCCAAGATTGGGACTTCGGCTCCTACAATGAGCAGTTCTTC. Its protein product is CASSQDWDFGSYNEQFF. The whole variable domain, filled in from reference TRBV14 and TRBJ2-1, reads EAGVTQFPSHSVIEKGQTVTLRCDPISGHDNLYWYRRVMGKEIKFLLHFVKESKQDESGMPNNRFLAERTGGTYSTLKVQPAELEDSGVYFCASSQDWDFGSYNEQFFGPGTRLTVL.

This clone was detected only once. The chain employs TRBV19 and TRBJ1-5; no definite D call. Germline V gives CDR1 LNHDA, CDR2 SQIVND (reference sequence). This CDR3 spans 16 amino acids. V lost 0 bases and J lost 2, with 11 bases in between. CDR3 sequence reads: CASSIDPVVGNQPQHF. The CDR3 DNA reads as TGTGCCAGTAGTATAGATCCCGTAGTTGGCAATCAGCCCCAGCATTTT.

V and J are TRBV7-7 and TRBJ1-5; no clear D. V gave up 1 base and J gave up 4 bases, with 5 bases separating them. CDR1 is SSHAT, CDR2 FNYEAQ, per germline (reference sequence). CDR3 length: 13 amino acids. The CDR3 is CASSLEENQPQHF. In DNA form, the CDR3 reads TGTGCCAGCAGCTTAGAAGAGAATCAGCCCCAGCATTTT.

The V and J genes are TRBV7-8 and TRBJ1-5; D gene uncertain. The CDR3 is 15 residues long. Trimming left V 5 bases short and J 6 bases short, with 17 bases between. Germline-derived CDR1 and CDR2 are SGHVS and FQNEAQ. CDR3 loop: CASSPGRSIAQPQHF. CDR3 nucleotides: TGTGCCAGCAGCCCCGGGAGGTCCATAGCTCAGCCCCAGCATTTT.

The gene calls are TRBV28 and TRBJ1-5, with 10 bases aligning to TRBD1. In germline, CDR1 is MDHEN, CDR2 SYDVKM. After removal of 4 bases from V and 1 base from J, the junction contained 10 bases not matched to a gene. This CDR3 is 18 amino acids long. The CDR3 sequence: CASSSWGQGRHSNQPQHF. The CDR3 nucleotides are TGTGCCAGCAGTTCTTGGGGACAGGGGAGGCACAGCAATCAGCCCCAGCATTTT.

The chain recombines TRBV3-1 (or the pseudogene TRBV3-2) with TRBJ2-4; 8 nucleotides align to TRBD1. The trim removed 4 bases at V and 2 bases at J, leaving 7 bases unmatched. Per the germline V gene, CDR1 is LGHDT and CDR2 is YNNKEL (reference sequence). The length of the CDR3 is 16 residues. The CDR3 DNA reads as TGTGCCAGCAGCCCCCAGGGGGCGTTCACCAAAAACATTCAGTACTTC. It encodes CASSPQGAFTKNIQYF.

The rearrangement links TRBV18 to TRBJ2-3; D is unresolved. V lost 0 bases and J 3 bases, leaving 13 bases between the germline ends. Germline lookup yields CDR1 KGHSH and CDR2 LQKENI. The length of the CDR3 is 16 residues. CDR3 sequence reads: CASSPPGSTQTDTQYF. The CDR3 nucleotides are TGTGCCAGCTCACCACCGGGCTCGACCCAGACAGATACGCAGTATTTT.